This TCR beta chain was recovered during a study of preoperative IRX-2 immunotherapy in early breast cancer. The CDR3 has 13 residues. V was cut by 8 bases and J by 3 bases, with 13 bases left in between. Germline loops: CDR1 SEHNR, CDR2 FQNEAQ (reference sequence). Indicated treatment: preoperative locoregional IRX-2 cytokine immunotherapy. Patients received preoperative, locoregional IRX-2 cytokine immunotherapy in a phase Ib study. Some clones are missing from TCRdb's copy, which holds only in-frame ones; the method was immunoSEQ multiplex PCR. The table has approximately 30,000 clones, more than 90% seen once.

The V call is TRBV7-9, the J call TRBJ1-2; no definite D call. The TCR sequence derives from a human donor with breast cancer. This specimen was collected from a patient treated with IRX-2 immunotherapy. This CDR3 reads CASREDGDYGYTF. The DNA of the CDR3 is TGTGCCAGCCGCGAGGACGGGGACTATGGCTACACCTTC.